This T cell receptor (beta chain) was observed in a study of glioma-infiltrating T cells. Trimming took 4 bases from V and 4 from J; bases not matched to a gene: 3. The CDR3 length is 14 residues. Germline lookup yields CDR1 SGHRS and CDR2 YFSETQ. Amplification of TCR alpha and beta CDR3 regions from RNA used iRepertoire nested multiplex PCR. For one-step reverse transcription and amplification, 100-400 ng of tissue mRNA or PBMC total RNA was used. TCRdb used MiXCR to reprocess the multiplex PCR reads, holding one entry per CDR3 protein. The sample includes 150,000 to 200,000 distinct CDR3 sequences, approximately 30% of them seen just once. This clonotype appeared many times. Its antigen remains unidentified. Study-wide results and caveats: Non-neoplastic patients had below-expected tissue-blood divergence, while all gliomas exceeded expectation.

The TCR originated in a human donor with low-grade glioma or glioblastoma, undergoing nonglioma brain surgery, or in good health (not recorded which). The V gene is TRBV5-1, the J gene TRBJ2-3; 10 nucleotides align to TRBD2. The sequenced material came from glioma tissue, nonneoplastic brain tissue, or PBMCs (not recorded which). In DNA, the CDR3 is TGCGCCAGCAGCCCAGGGACTAGCGCAGATACGCAGTATTTT. Encoded protein: CASSPGTSADTQYF.